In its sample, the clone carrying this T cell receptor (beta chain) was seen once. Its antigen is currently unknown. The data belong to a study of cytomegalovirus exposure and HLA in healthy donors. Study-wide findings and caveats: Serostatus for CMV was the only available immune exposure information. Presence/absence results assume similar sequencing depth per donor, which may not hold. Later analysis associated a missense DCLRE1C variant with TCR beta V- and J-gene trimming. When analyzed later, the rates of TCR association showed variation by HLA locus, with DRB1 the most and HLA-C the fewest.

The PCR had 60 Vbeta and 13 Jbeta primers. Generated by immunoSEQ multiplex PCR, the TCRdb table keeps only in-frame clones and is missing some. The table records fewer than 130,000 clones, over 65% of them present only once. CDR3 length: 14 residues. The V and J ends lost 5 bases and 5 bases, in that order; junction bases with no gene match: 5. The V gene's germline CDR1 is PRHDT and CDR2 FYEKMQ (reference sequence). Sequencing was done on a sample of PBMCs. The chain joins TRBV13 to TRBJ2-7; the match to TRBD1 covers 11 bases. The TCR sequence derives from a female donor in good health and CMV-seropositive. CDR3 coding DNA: TGTGCCAGCAGCGACGGGACAGGGGGGGACGAGCAGTACTTC. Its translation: CASSDGTGGDEQYF.